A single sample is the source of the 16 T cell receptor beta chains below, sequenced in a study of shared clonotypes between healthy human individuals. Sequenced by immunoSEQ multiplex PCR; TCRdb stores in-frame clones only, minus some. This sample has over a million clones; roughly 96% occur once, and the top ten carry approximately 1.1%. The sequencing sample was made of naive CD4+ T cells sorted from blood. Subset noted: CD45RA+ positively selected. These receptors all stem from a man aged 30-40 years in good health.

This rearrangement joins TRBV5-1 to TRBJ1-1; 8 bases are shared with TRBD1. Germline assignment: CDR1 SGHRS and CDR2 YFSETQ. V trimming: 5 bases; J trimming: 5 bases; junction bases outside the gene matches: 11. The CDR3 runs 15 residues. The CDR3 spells CASRELPGQETEAFF. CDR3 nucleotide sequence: TGCGCCAGCAGGGAGCTACCGGGACAGGAGACTGAAGCTTTCTTT.

The DNA for the CDR3 is TGCGCCAGCAGTTCAGGGGGCGTTCGAAGCTCCTACGAGCAGTACTTC. This gives the protein CASSSGGVRSSYEQYF. The gene calls are TRBV5-1 and TRBJ2-7; 8 nucleotides match TRBD1. Looked up from germline, CDR1 is SGHRS and CDR2 is YFSETQ. V shed 5 bases, J shed 0 bases, and the junction held 10 bases outside the gene matches. CDR3 length: 16 amino acids. Based on the CDR3 plus reference TRBV5-1 and TRBJ2-7, the full variable domain is KAGVTQTPRYLIKTRGQQVTLSCSPISGHRSVSWYQQTPGQGLQFLFEYFSETQRNKGNFPGRFSGRQFSNSRSEMNVSTLELGDSALYLCASSSGGVRSSYEQYFGPGTRLTVT.

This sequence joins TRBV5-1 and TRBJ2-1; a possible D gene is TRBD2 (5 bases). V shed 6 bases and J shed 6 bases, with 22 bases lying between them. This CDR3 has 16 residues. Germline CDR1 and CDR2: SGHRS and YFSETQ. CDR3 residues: CASNSQRSGLINEQFF. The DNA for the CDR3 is TGCGCCAGCAACTCCCAACGGAGTGGACTGATCAATGAGCAGTTCTTC.

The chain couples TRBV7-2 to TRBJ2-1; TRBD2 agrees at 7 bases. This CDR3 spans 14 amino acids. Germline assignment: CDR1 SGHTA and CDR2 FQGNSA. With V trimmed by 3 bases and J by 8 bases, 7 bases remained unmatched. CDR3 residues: CASSLIAGADEQFF. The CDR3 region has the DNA TGTGCCAGCAGCTTGATTGCGGGAGCGGATGAGCAGTTCTTC.

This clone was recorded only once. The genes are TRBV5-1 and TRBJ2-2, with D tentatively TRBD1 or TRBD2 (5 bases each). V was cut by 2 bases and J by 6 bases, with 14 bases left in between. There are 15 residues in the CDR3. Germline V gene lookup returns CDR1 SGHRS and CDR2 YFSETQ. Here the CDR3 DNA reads TGCGCCAGCAGCTTCCGGGACGCAGGCGCCGGGGAGCTGTTTTTT. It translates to CASSFRDAGAGELFF.

CDR3 in DNA: TGTGCCAGCAGCCTATCAGGTAGCAATCAGCCCCAGCATTTT. Residues: CASSLSGSNQPQHF. The chain employs TRBV9 and TRBJ1-5, with D unclear. CDR1 SGDLS and CDR2 YYNGEE come from the germline V gene. The CDR3 covers 14 residues. Trimming removed 4 bases from V and 0 bases from J, with 8 bases in between.

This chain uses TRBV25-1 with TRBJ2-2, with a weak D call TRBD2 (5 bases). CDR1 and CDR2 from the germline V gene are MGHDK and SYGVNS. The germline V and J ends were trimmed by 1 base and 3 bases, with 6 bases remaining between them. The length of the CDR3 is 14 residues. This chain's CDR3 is CASSEWTDTGELFF. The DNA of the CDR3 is TGTGCCAGCAGTGAATGGACTGACACCGGGGAGCTGTTTTTT.

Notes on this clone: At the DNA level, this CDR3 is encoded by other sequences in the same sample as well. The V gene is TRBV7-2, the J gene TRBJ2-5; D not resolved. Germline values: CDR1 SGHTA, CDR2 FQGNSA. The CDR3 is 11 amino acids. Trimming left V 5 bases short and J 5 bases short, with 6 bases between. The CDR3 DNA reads TGTGCCAGCAGCCCCTTGGAGACCCAGTACTTC. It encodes CASSPLETQYF. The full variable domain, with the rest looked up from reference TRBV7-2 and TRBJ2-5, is GAGVSQSPSNKVTEKGKDVELRCDPISGHTALYWYRQSLGQGLEFLIYFQGNSAPDKSGLPSDRFSAERTGGSVSTLTIQRTQQEDSAVYLCASSPLETQYFGPGTRLLVL.

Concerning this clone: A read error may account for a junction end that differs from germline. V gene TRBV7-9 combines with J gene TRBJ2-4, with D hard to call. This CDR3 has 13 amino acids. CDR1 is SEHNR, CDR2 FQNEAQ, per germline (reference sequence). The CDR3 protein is CASSLWTDSALCF. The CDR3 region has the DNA TGTGCCAGCAGCTTATGGACCGACTCCGCACTTTGCTTC.

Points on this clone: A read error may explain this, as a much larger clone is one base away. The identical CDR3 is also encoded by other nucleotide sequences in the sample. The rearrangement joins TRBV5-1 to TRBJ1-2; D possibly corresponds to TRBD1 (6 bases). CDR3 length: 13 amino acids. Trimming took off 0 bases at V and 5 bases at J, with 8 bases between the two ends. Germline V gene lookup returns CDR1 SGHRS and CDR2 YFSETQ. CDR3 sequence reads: CASSLDRDYGYTF. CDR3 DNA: TGCGCCAGCAGCTTGGACAGGGATTATGGCTACACCTTC. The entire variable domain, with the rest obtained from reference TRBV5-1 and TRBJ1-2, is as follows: KAGVTQTPRYLIKTRGQQVTLSCSPISGHRSVSWYQQTPGQGLQFLFEYFSETQRNKGNFPGRFSGRQFSNSRSEMNVSTLELGDSALYLCASSLDRDYGYTFGSGTRLTVV.

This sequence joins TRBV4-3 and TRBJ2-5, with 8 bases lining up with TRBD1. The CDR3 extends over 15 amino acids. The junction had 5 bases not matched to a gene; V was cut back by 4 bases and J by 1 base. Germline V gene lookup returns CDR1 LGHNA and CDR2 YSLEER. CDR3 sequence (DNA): TGCGCCAGCAGCCGCGACAGGGGCCTCCAAGAGACCCAGTACTTC. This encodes CASSRDRGLQETQYF.

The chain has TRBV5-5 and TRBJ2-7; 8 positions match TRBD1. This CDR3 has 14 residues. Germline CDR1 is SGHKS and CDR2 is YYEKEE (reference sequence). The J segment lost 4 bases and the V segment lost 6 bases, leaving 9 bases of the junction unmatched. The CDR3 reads CASKSGGARYEQYF. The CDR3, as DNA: TGTGCCAGCAAGTCAGGGGGCGCGCGATACGAGCAGTACTTC.

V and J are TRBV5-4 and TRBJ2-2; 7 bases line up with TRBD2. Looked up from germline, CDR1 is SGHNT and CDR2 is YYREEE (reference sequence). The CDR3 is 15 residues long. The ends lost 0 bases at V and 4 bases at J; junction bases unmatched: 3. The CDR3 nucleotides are TGTGCCAGCAGCTTGGAGCGGGAAGCCACCGGGGAGCTGTTTTTT. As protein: CASSLEREATGELFF.

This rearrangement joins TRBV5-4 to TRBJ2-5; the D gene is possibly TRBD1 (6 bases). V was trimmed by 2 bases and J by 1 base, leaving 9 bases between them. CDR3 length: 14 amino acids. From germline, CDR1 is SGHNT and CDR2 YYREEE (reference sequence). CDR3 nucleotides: TGTGCCAGCAGCTTCGGACAGACCCAAGAGACCCAGTACTTC. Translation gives CASSFGQTQETQYF.

The CDR3 DNA sequence: TGCGCCAGCAGCTTGTTTCAGGGTCGAAACACCGGGGAGCTGTTTTTT. Residues: CASSLFQGRNTGELFF. The rearrangement uses TRBV5-1 and TRBJ2-2, with D perhaps TRBD1 (5 bases). Trimming took 1 base from V and 2 from J, leaving 12 bases between them. Per the germline V gene, CDR1 is SGHRS and CDR2 is YFSETQ. CDR3 length equals 16 residues.

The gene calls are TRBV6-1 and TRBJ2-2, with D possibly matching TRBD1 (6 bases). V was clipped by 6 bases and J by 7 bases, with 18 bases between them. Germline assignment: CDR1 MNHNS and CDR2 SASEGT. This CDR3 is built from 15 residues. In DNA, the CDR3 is TGTGCCAGCAGGGCCTTGACAGGCAGGGACGGGGAGCTGTTTTTT. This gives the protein CASRALTGRDGELFF.